The T cell receptor (beta chain) described here comes from a study of OX40 agonist ivuxolimab in advanced cancers. Study-wide context: An agonistic anti-OX40 (CD134) antibody, ivuxolimab, was used to treat the patients. Points from the study as a whole: Part of the nonresponder group also had normalized T-cell clonal expansion that was low.

Cycle 7 day 1, cycle 4 day 1, and baseline were the timepoints at which blood was sampled. With respect to this clone: The target antigen is unknown.

Measured with immunoSEQ multiplex PCR; TCRdb has only the in-frame clones, and not every one. Here the sample spans approximately 69,000 clones, around 80% being singletons. Sequenced material: CD4+ or CD8+ T cells sorted from blood, taken in a trial of the OX40 agonist ivuxolimab. The clonotype originates from an adult with an advanced solid tumor such as melanoma, head and neck, liver or kidney cancer.

CDR3 amino acids: CASSDVPFGRLYGYTF. The CDR3, as DNA: TGTGCCAGCAGTGATGTTCCCTTTGGCAGACTCTATGGCTACACCTTC. The chain uses TRBV6-1 and TRBJ1-2; D call uncertain. V was shortened by 3 bases and J by 4 bases, with 18 bases between the two germline ends. The CDR3 consists of 16 residues. Germline assignment: CDR1 MNHNS and CDR2 SASEGT.